The sequence of this TCR beta chain was determined in a study of blood T cell repertoires in COVID-19. The germline V and J ends were trimmed by 6 bases and 0 bases, with 11 bases remaining between them. Germline V gene data show CDR1 as WSHSY and CDR2 as SAAADI. The CDR3 extends over 14 amino acids. Original data processing: How many nucleated cells were present was estimated from reference gene primer amplification. Assay: immunoSEQ multiplex PCR; the TCRdb copy retains only in-frame clones and omits some. The V and J calls and clone size were taken over from that table, and D and trimming were inferred from the DNA. The sample lists approximately 200,000 clones; roughly four fifths were seen once.

This sequence originates from a man aged 35-49 years who had recovered from COVID-19. The chain couples TRBV10-2 to TRBJ1-2; D is possibly TRBD1 (5 bases). The sample was PBMCs or T cells enriched from blood (not recorded which). The CDR3 sequence: CASRRQTSNYGYTF. The CDR3 DNA sequence: TGCGCCAGCAGGAGACAGACATCTAACTATGGCTACACCTTC.